These 20 T cell receptor beta chains were all obtained from the same sample, sequenced in a study of blood T cell repertoires in COVID-19. Data came from immunoSEQ multiplex PCR; TCRdb stores just in-frame clones and leaves some out. The sample lists 250,000 or so clones, about 73% seen once, with about 3.5% in the top ten. The specimen was peripheral blood. The receptors stem from a woman older than 75 with acute or convalescent COVID-19.

The chain carries TRBV7-9 and TRBJ1-2, with 11 positions matching TRBD1. Losses at the gene ends were 5 bases for V and 6 bases for J; bases not matched to a gene: 11. Germline lookup yields CDR1 SEHNR and CDR2 FQNEAQ (reference sequence). This CDR3 has 16 amino acids. The CDR3: CASSRSDRDRGDGYTF. The CDR3 DNA is TGTGCCAGCAGCCGATCCGACCGGGACAGGGGGGATGGCTACACCTTC.

J is TRBJ2-2 and V is TRBV7-2; no firm D call. CDR1 is SGHTA and CDR2 is FQGNSA in the germline V gene. This CDR3 has 15 residues. The ends were cut back, 1 base at V and 6 bases at J, with 12 bases in the middle. DNA for the CDR3: TGTGCCAGCAGCTTAGTGCCAGGTCTTCCCGGGGAGCTGTTTTTT. This sequence encodes CASSLVPGLPGELFF. Looking up the rest from reference TRBV7-2 and TRBJ2-2 gives the full variable domain: GAGVSQSPSNKVTEKGKDVELRCDPISGHTALYWYRQSLGQGLEFLIYFQGNSAPDKSGLPSDRFSAERTGGSVSTLTIQRTQQEDSAVYLCASSLVPGLPGELFFGEGSRLTVL.

The chain joins TRBV13 to TRBJ1-2; TRBD1 agrees at 7 bases. The CDR3 length is 13 residues. After removal of 5 bases from V and 6 bases from J, the junction contained 6 bases not matched to a gene. In germline, CDR1 is PRHDT, CDR2 FYEKMQ (reference sequence). The CDR3 here is CASSRPTGDGYTF. In nucleotides, the CDR3 is TGTGCCAGCAGCCGTCCAACAGGGGATGGCTACACCTTC.

About this clone itself: This CDR3 is also generated by other DNA sequences in the sample. The chain links TRBV5-1 to TRBJ2-5; D might be TRBD1 (6 bases). This CDR3 comprises 14 residues. Per germline, CDR1 SGHRS and CDR2 YFSETQ. V was shortened by 3 bases and J by 1 base, with 10 bases between the two germline ends. The CDR3 here is CASSSQGPQETQYF. CDR3 nucleotides: TGCGCCAGCAGCTCTCAGGGGCCCCAAGAGACCCAGTACTTC.

The chain couples TRBV6-6 to TRBJ1-2, with 8 bases aligning to TRBD1. CDR1 MNHNY and CDR2 SVGAGI come from the germline V gene (reference sequence). This CDR3 has 15 amino acids. V trimming: 6 bases; J trimming: 6 bases; junction bases outside the gene matches: 12. DNA of the CDR3: TGTGCCAGCAGAGAGACCGGGACAGGCCCGAATGGCTACACCTTC. Its translation: CASRETGTGPNGYTF.

This chain links TRBV19 with TRBJ1-5; TRBD1 agrees at 7 bases. The CDR3 extends over 12 amino acids. V shed 6 bases, J shed 4 bases, and the junction held 0 bases outside the gene matches. Looked up from germline, CDR1 is LNHDA and CDR2 is SQIVND (reference sequence). CDR3 amino acids: CASRQGNQPQHF. In DNA form, the CDR3 reads TGTGCCAGTAGACAGGGGAATCAGCCCCAGCATTTT.

This clone was picked up one time. V usage is TRBV5-6 and J usage is TRBJ1-3; D is unresolved. From germline, CDR1 is SGHDT and CDR2 YYEEEE. Trimming took off 4 bases at V and 0 bases at J, with 14 bases between the two ends. The CDR3 contains 16 residues. In nucleotides, the CDR3 is TGTGCCAGCAGCGCATACAGCCGTTTCTCTGGAAACACCATATATTTT. This codes for CASSAYSRFSGNTIYF.

The chain employs TRBV19 and TRBJ2-5, with D tentatively TRBD1 (5 bases). Germline values: CDR1 LNHDA, CDR2 SQIVND (reference sequence). Between the trimmed V and J ends, which lost 6 bases and 5 bases, there was a span of 13 bases. This CDR3 comprises 13 residues. CDR3 amino acids: CASSDAGRETQYF. The CDR3 bases are TGTGCCAGTAGCGATGCAGGGCGGGAGACCCAGTACTTC. The complete variable domain, with remaining parts taken from reference TRBV19 and TRBJ2-5, reads DGGITQSPKYLFRKEGQNVTLSCEQNLNHDAMYWYRQDPGQGLRLIYYSQIVNDFQKGDIAEGYSVSREKKESFPLTVTSAQKNPTAFYLCASSDAGRETQYFGPGTRLLVL.

This clone turned up a few times. This rearrangement joins TRBV7-2 to TRBJ1-2; possible D gene TRBD1, 6 bases. The ends were cut back, 5 bases at V and 6 bases at J, with 13 bases in the middle. CDR1 and CDR2 from the germline V gene are SGHTA and FQGNSA. The CDR3 covers 13 residues. The CDR3 DNA is TGTGCCAGCAGCCGAGGACAGAAAGATGGCTACACCTTC. It encodes CASSRGQKDGYTF.

The chain links TRBV24-1 to TRBJ2-7; TRBD2 might be the D (6 bases). The CDR3 has 14 amino acids. The V gene lost 4 bases and the J gene lost 13 bases, with 22 bases spanning the gap. CDR1 and CDR2 from the germline V gene are KGHDR and SFDVKD. CDR3 bases: TGTGCCACCAGTGACTACTCGTGGGGAGGCCTGGGTTACTTC. Protein sequence: CATSDYSWGGLGYF.

This clone has just one count. This chain joins TRBV25-1 and TRBJ2-3, with D perhaps matching TRBD2 (6 bases). The V and J ends lost 6 bases and 0 bases respectively, with 10 bases between them. The CDR3 is 14 residues long. Looked up from germline, CDR1 is MGHDK and CDR2 is SYGVNS. CDR3 nucleotide sequence: TGTGCCAGCAGCGAGGGGACTAGCACAGATACGCAGTATTTT. It specifies CASSEGTSTDTQYF.

This chain joins TRBV6-5 and TRBJ2-7; 10 nucleotides align to TRBD2. The germline gives CDR1 MNHEY, CDR2 SVGAGI. Trimming took 5 bases from V and 5 from J; bases not matched to a gene: 6. The CDR3 length is 14 residues. CDR3 in amino acids: CASSPSGRGNEQYF. CDR3 DNA: TGTGCCAGCAGTCCGAGCGGGAGGGGAAACGAGCAGTACTTC.

This clone has a single count. V is TRBV7-2 and J is TRBJ2-3; TRBD2 aligns across 11 bases. Trimming took 1 base from V and 5 from J; bases not matched to a gene: 5. Germline V CDR1 and CDR2: SGHTA, FQGNSA. The CDR3 has 16 residues. The CDR3 protein is CASSLVSGGAGDTQYF. The CDR3 DNA sequence: TGTGCCAGCAGCTTAGTTAGCGGGGGGGCTGGAGATACGCAGTATTTT.

This clone was observed a single time. This chain links TRBV18 with TRBJ2-5, with D tentatively TRBD1 (5 bases). CDR1 is KGHSH, CDR2 LQKENI, per germline. CDR3 size: 14 residues. Trimming cost V 3 bases and J 2 bases, with 10 bases left between them. CDR3 nucleotide sequence: TGTGCCAGCTCACCCCCAGGGCGGCAAGAGACCCAGTACTTC. It encodes CASSPPGRQETQYF. Supplemented by reference TRBV18 and TRBJ2-5, the full variable domain reads NAGVMQNPRHLVRRRGQEARLRCSPMKGHSHVYWYRQLPEEGLKFMVYLQKENIIDESGMPKERFSAEFPKEGPSILRIQQVVRGDSAAYFCASSPPGRQETQYFGPGTRLLVL.

V usage is TRBV6-1 and J usage is TRBJ2-5; 7 nucleotides agree with TRBD1. V lost 2 bases to trimming and J lost 5 bases; unmatched junction nucleotides: 8. In germline, CDR1 is MNHNS, CDR2 SASEGT. The CDR3 spans 15 residues. The CDR3 sequence: CASSENRGMLETQYF. The DNA for the CDR3 is TGTGCCAGCAGTGAAAACAGGGGAATGTTGGAGACCCAGTACTTC.

The chain recombines TRBV29-1 with TRBJ2-2, with 10 bases aligning to TRBD2. The CDR3 has 14 amino acids. The J segment lost 1 base and the V segment lost 7 bases, leaving 3 bases of the junction unmatched. Germline V gene sequence: CDR1 SQVTM, CDR2 ANQGSEA. This CDR3 is CSARTSGNTGELFF. The DNA of the CDR3 is TGCAGCGCCCGGACTAGCGGGAACACCGGGGAGCTGTTTTTT.

This chain links TRBV28 with TRBJ2-7, with D tentatively TRBD2 (6 bases). V was shortened by 6 bases and J by 7 bases, with 10 bases between the two germline ends. Germline-derived CDR1 and CDR2 are MDHEN and SYDVKM. CDR3 length: 11 residues. CDR3 bases: TGTGCCAGCAGGGCAGGGAGGGAGCAGTACTTC. This encodes CASRAGREQYF.

J is TRBJ1-4 and V is TRBV7-2; a possible D gene is TRBD1 (6 bases). The V gene lost 4 bases and the J gene lost 8 bases, with 23 bases spanning the gap. The CDR3 runs to 17 residues. Germline loops: CDR1 SGHTA, CDR2 FQGNSA. The CDR3 DNA reads as TGTGCCAGCAGCTCCAGGGGCGTGCGAGGGTCGGGAGAAAAACTGTTTTTT. It translates to CASSSRGVRGSGEKLFF.

The rearrangement uses TRBV20-1 and TRBJ2-3; 9 bases map to TRBD2. This CDR3 spans 16 amino acids. Germline lookup yields CDR1 DFQATT and CDR2 SNEGSKA (reference sequence). The junction had 11 bases not matched to a gene; V was cut back by 3 bases and J by 4 bases. CDR3 DNA: TGCAGTGCTAGTCTGGCGGGGGGGGTGTTTGCAGATACGCAGTATTTT. It encodes CSASLAGGVFADTQYF.

The rearrangement joins TRBV6-1 to TRBJ2-7; TRBD1 agrees at 7 bases. CDR3 length equals 15 residues. Trimming took 0 bases from V and 3 from J; bases not matched to a gene: 5. Germline-derived CDR1 and CDR2 are MNHNS and SASEGT. The CDR3 DNA reads as TGTGCCAGCAGTGAAGCGTCAGGGGGTGGCTACGAGCAGTACTTC. This gives the protein CASSEASGGGYEQYF.